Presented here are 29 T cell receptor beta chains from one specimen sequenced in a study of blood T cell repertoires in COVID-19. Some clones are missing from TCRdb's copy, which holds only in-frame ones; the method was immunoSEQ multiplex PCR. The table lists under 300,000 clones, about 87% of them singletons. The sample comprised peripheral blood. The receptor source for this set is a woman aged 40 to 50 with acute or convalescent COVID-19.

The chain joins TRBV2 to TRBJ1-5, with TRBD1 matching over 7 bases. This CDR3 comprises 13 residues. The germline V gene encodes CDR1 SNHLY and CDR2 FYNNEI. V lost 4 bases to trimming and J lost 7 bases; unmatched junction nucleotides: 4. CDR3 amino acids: CASSGRTGQPQHF. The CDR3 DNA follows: TGTGCCAGCAGTGGCCGGACAGGCCAGCCCCAGCATTTT.

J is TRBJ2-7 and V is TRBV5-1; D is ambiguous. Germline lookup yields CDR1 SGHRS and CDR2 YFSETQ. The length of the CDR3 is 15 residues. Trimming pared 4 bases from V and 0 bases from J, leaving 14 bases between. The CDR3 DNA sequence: TGCGCCAGCAGCACAACTACCGCCCGCTCCTACGAGCAGTACGTC. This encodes CASSTTTARSYEQYV.

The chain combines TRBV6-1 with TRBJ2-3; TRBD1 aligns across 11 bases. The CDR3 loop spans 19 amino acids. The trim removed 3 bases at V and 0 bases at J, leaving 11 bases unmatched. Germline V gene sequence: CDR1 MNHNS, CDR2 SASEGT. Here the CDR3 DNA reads TGTGCCAGCAGTGATACCGGGACAGGGGGGCTGATCAGCACAGATACGCAGTATTTT. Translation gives CASSDTGTGGLISTDTQYF.

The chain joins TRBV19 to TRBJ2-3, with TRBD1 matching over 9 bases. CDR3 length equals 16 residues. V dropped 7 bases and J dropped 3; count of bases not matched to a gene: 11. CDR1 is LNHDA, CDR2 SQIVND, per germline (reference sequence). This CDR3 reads CASTRTGDRVTDTQYF. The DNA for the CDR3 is TGTGCCAGTACCAGGACAGGGGATAGGGTAACAGATACGCAGTATTTT. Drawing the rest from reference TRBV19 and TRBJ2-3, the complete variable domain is DGGITQSPKYLFRKEGQNVTLSCEQNLNHDAMYWYRQDPGQGLRLIYYSQIVNDFQKGDIAEGYSVSREKKESFPLTVTSAQKNPTAFYLCASTRTGDRVTDTQYFGPGTRLTVL.

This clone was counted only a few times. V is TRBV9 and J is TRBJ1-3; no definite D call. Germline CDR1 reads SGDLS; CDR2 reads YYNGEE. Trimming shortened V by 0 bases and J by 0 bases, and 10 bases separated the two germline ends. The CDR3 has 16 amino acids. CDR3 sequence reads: CASSVDESRSGNTIYF. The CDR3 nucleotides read TGTGCCAGCAGCGTAGACGAGAGTCGCTCTGGAAACACCATATATTTT.

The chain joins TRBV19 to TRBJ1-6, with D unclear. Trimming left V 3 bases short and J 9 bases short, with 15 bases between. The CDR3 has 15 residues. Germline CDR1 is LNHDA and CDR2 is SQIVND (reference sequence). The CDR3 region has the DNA TGTGCCAGTAGTATGGAGGGATTCCTGGGTTCACCCCTCCACTTT. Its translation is CASSMEGFLGSPLHF.

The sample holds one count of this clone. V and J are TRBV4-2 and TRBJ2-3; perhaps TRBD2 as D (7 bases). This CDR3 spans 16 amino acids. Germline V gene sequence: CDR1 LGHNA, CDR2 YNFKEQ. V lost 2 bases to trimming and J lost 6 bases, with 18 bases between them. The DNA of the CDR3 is TGTGCCAGCAGCCAAAAGACGGGGGGCGGCGGTGATACGCAGTATTTT. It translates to CASSQKTGGGGDTQYF.

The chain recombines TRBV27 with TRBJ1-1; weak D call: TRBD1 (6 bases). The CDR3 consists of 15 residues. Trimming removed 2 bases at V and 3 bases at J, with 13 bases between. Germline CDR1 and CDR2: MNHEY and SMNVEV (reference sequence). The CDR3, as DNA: TGTGCCAGCAGTTTAGCCAGGGGTTGGGACACTGAAGCTTTCTTT. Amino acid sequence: CASSLARGWDTEAFF.

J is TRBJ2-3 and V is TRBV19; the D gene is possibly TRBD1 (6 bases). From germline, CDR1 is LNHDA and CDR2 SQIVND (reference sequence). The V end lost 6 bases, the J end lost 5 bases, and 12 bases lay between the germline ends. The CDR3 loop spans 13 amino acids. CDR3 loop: CASSPWGQDTQYF. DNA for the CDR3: TGTGCCAGTAGCCCGTGGGGGCAAGATACGCAGTATTTT.

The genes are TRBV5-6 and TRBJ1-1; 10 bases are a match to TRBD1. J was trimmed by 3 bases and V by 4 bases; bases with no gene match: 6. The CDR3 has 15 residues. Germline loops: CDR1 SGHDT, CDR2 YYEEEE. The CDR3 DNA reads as TGTGCCAGCAGCCCGGTGGACAGGGGGGACACTGAAGCTTTCTTT. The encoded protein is CASSPVDRGDTEAFF.

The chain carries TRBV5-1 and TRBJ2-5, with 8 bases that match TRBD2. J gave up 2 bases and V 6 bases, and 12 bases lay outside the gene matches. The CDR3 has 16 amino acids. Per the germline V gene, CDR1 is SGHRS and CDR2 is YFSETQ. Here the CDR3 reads CASKMAGGSHQETQYF. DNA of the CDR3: TGCGCCAGCAAAATGGCGGGGGGCTCCCATCAAGAGACCCAGTACTTC.

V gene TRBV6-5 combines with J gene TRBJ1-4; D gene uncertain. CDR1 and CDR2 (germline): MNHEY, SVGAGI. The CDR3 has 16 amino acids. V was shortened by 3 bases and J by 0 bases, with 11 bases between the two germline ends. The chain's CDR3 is CASSYRRMATNEKLFF. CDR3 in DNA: TGTGCCAGCAGTTATCGGCGGATGGCAACTAATGAAAAACTGTTTTTT.

CDR3 DNA sequence: TGTGCCAGTAGTCCAGGGATGGTCACCGGGGAGCTGTTTTTT. It translates to CASSPGMVTGELFF. V and J are TRBV19 and TRBJ2-2; possible D gene TRBD1, 5 bases. This CDR3 spans 14 amino acids. V gave up 5 bases and J gave up 4 bases, with 11 bases separating them. Germline loops: CDR1 LNHDA, CDR2 SQIVND (reference sequence).

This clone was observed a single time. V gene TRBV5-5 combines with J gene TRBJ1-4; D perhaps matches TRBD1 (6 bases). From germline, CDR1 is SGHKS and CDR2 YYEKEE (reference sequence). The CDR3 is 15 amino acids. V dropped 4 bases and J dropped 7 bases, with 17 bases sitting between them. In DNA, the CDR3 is TGTGCCAGCAGCCTGATGACAGGTCAAGTTGAAAAACTGTTTTTT. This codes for CASSLMTGQVEKLFF.

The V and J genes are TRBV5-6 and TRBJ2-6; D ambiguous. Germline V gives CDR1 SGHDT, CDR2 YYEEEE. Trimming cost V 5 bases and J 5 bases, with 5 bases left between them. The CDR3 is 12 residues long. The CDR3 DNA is TGTGCCAGCAGGGCAAGGGCCAACGTCCTGACTTTC. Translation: CASRARANVLTF.

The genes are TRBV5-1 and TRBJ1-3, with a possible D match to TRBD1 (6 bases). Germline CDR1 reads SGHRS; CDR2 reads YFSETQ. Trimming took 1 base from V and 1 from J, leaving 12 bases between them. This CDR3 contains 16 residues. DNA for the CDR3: TGCGCCAGCAGCTTGAGGGGGACGGGTTCTGGAAACACCATATATTTT. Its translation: CASSLRGTGSGNTIYF.

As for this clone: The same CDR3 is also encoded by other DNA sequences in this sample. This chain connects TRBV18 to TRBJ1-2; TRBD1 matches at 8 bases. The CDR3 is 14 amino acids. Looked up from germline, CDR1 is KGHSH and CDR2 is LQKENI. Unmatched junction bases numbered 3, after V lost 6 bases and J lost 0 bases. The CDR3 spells CASSLQGANYGYTF. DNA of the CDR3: TGTGCCAGCTCCCTACAGGGGGCTAACTATGGCTACACCTTC. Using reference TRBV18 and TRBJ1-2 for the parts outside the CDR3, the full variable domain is NAGVMQNPRHLVRRRGQEARLRCSPMKGHSHVYWYRQLPEEGLKFMVYLQKENIIDESGMPKERFSAEFPKEGPSILRIQQVVRGDSAAYFCASSLQGANYGYTFGSGTRLTVV.

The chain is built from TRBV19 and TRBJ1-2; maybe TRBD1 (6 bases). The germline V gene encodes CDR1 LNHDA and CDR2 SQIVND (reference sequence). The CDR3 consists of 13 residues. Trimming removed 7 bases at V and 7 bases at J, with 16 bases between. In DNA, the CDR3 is TGTGCCAGTACCGTTCAGGGGCGGCTTGGCTACACCTTC. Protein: CASTVQGRLGYTF.

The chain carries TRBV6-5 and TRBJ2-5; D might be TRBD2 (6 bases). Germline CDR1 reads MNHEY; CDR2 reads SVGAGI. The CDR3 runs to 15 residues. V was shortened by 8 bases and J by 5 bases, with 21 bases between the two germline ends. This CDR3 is CASASREIGGETQYF. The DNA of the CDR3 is TGTGCCAGCGCCTCCCGGGAGATTGGGGGGGAGACCCAGTACTTC.

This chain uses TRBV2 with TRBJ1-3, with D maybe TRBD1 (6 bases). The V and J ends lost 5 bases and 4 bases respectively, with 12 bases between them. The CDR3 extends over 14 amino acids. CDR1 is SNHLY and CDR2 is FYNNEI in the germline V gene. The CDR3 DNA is TGTGCCAGCAGTATGGGGGACAAAGGAAACACCATATATTTT. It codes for CASSMGDKGNTIYF. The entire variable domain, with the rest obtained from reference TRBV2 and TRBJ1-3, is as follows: EPEVTQTPSHQVTQMGQEVILRCVPISNHLYFYWYRQILGQKVEFLVSFYNNEISEKSEIFDDQFSVERPDGSNFTLKIRSTKLEDSAMYFCASSMGDKGNTIYFGEGSWLTVV.

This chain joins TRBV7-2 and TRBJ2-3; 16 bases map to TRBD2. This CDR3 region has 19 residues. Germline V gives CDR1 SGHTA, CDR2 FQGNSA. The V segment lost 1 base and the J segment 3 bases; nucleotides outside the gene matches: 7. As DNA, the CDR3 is TGTGCCAGCAGCTTAGTGGGACTAGCGGGGGGGAGTCGGACAGATACGCAGTATTTT. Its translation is CASSLVGLAGGSRTDTQYF.

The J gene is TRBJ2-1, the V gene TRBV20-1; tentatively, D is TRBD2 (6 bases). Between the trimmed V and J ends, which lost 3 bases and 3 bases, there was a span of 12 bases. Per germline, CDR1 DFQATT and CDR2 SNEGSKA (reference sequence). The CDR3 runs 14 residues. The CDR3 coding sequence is TGCAGTGCTAGTGGCGGGGCCGTCTACAATGAGCAGTTCTTC. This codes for CSASGGAVYNEQFF.

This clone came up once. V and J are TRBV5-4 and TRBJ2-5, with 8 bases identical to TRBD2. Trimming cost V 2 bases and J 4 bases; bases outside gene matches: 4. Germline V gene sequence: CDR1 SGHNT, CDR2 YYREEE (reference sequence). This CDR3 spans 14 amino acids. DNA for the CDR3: TGTGCCAGCAGCTTAAGTAGCGGGGTAGAGACCCAGTACTTC. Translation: CASSLSSGVETQYF.

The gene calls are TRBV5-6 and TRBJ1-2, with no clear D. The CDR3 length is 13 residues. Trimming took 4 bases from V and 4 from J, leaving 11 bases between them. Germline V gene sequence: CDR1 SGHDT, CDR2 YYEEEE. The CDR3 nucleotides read TGTGCCAGCAGCCCTGGTGGCATCTATGGCTACACCTTC. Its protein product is CASSPGGIYGYTF.

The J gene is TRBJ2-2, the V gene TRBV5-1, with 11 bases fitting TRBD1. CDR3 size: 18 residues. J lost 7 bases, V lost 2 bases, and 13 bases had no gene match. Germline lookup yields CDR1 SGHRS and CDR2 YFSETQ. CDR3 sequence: CASSLGLGQGALVGELFF. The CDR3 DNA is TGCGCCAGCAGCTTAGGACTCGGACAGGGGGCTTTGGTCGGGGAGCTGTTTTTT.

In DNA form, the CDR3 reads TGTGCCAGCAGCCAGGACAGGGTGGGTGGCTATGGCTACACCTTC. This gives the protein CASSQDRVGGYGYTF. The chain is built from TRBV3-1 (or the pseudogene TRBV3-2) and TRBJ1-2; 8 bases are shared with TRBD1. Germline values: CDR1 LGHDT, CDR2 YNNKEL (reference sequence). There are 15 residues in the CDR3. Germline trimming cut 3 bases from V and 4 bases from J; bases unmatched to any gene: 7.

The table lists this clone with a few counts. Written as DNA, the CDR3 is TGTGCCAGCAGCGTTAGACAGAACGGAAACACCATATATTTT. Its protein product is CASSVRQNGNTIYF. J is TRBJ1-3 and V is TRBV9, with D maybe TRBD1 (5 bases). CDR1 is SGDLS and CDR2 is YYNGEE in the germline V gene. Trimming stripped 2 bases from V and 4 bases from J, with 10 bases between. The CDR3 is 14 residues long. Complete variable domain (other parts from reference TRBV9 and TRBJ1-3): DSGVTQTPKHLITATGQRVTLRCSPRSGDLSVYWYQQSLDQGLQFLIQYYNGEERAKGNILERFSAQQFPDLHSELNLSSLELGDSALYFCASSVRQNGNTIYFGEGSWLTVV.

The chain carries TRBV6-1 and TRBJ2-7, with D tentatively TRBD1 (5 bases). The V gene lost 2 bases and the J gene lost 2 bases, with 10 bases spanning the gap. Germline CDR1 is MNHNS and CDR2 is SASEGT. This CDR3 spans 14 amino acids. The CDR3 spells CASSERGPTYEQYV. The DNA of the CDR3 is TGTGCCAGCAGTGAAAGGGGCCCAACCTACGAGCAGTACGTC.

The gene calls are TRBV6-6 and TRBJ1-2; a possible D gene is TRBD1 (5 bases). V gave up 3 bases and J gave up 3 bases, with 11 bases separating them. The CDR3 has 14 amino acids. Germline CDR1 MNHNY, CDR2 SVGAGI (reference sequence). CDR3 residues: CASSYLVRDYGYTF. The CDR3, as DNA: TGTGCCAGCAGTTATCTCGTCAGGGACTATGGCTACACCTTC.